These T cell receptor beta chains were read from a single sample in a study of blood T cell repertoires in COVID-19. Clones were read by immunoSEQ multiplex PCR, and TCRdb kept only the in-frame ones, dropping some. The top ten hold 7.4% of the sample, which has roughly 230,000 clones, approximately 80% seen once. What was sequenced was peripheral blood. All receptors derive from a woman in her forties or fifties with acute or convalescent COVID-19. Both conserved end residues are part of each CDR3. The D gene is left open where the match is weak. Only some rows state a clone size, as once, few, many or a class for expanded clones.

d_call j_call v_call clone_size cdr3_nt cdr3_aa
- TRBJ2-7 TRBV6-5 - TGTGCCAGCAGATCGGACAGTGGGGAGCAGTACTTC CASRSDSGEQYF
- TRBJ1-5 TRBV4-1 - TGCGCCAGCAGCCACCCGGGCCTCGGGGGGGGCAATCAGCCCCAGCATTTT CASSHPGLGGGNQPQHF
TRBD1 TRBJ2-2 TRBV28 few TGTGCCAGCGAAGGGACAGGGAGGAAAACCGGGGAGCTGTTTTTT CASEGTGRKTGELFF
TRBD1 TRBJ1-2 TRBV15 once TGTGCCACCAGCAACAGGGGATTTGGGACGTACTATGGCTACACCTTC CATSNRGFGTYYGYTF
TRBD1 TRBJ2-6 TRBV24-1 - TGTGCCACCGGGACAGGAACTGGGGCCAACGTCCTGACTTTC CATGTGTGANVLTF
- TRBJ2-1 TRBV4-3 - TGCGCCAGCAGCCCGGTAGCGCCATCCACCAATGAGCAGTTCTTC CASSPVAPSTNEQFF
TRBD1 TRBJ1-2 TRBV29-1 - TGCAGCGTTGAAGAAGACAGGGTGGATGGCTACACCTTC CSVEEDRVDGYTF
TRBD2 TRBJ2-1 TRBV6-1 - TGTGCCAGCAGTGAAGCTAGAGCGGGGAAATACAATGAGCAGTTCTTC CASSEARAGKYNEQFF
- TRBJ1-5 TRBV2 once TGTGCCAGCAAACCAGGCTCCTTGGCTACACAGCCCCAGCATTTT CASKPGSLATQPQHF
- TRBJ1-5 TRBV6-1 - TGTGCCAGCAGTGAATTGAGAAATCAGCCCCAGCATTTT CASSELRNQPQHF
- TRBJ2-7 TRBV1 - TGCACCAGCAGCCAACCCCCGGGTTCTAGCACAAGCTCCTACGAGCAGTACTTC CTSSQPPGSSTSSYEQYF
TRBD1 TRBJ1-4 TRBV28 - TGTGCCAGCAGTCAAGGGACAGGGTTGGAAAAACTGTTTTTT CASSQGTGLEKLFF
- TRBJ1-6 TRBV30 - TGTGCCTGGGACAGCTCCTATAATTCACCCCTCCACTTT CAWDSSYNSPLHF
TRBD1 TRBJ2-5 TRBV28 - TGTGCCAGCAGCCCCGGGACAGGGGCCGAGACCCAGTACTTC CASSPGTGAETQYF
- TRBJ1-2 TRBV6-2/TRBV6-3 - TGTGCCAGCAGTTACAATCCAGGGGATGGCTACACCTTC CASSYNPGDGYTF
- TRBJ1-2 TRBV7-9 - TGTGCCAGCAGCTCCGGACGGACTTATGGCTACACCTTC CASSSGRTYGYTF
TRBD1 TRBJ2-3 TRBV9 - TGTGCCAGCAGCGTAGCGGACAGGGGCACAGATACGCAGTATTTT CASSVADRGTDTQYF